The 20 T cell receptor beta chains below all came from one sample that was sequenced in a study of blood T cells in healthy people across ages. Primed by a sample-barcoded 5' primer and a J-beta primer mix, a second PCR proceeded for 7 to 11 cycles. TCRdb reprocessed the 5' RACE reads via MiXCR and lists one record per CDR3 protein. The sample holds around 500,000 distinct CDR3 sequences; under 55% are singletons and the top ten take about 22%. Sequenced material: blood. These receptors were collected from a man of 80 years or more in good health.

This clonotype is a singleton in its sample. One base away lies a much larger clone, so this may be a sequencing read error. The DNA for the CDR3 is TGCGCCAGCATCTTGGAAATCCCCTACAATGAGCAGTTCTTC. It specifies CASILEIPYNEQFF. The V and J genes are TRBV5-1 and TRBJ2-1; D is uncertain. The CDR3 sequence is 14 residues long. The germline V gene encodes CDR1 SGHRS and CDR2 YFSETQ.

Details on this clonotype: A read error may account for a junction end that differs from germline. This chain connects TRBV6-5 to TRBJ1-1, with 7 bases lining up with TRBD1. CDR1 and CDR2 from the germline V gene are MNHEY and SVGAGI. The length of the CDR3 is 13 residues. CDR3 in DNA: TGTGCCAGCAGTGACAGGGAGAGGACTGAAGTTTTCTTT. Translation gives CASSDRERTEVFF.

This clonotype was detected only a few times. The rearrangement joins TRBV12-3 or TRBV12-4 to TRBJ2-7; 7 bases align to TRBD2. The junction had 8 bases not matched to a gene; V was cut back by 0 bases and J by 6 bases. This CDR3 region has 15 residues. This CDR3 reads CASSLAGLGASEQYF. The CDR3 bases are TGTGCCAGCAGTTTAGCCGGACTAGGAGCTTCCGAGCAGTACTTC.

The J gene is TRBJ1-2, the V gene TRBV5-5; D is perhaps TRBD1 (5 bases). Germline CDR1 and CDR2: SGHKS and YYEKEE (reference sequence). Trimming stripped 0 bases from V and 6 bases from J, with 9 bases between. The CDR3 has 13 residues. DNA of the CDR3: TGTGCCAGCAGCTTGGGGGACGGCAATGGCTACACCTTC. It encodes CASSLGDGNGYTF.

The CDR3 sequence: CSARDPGQGRYEQYF. The CDR3 nucleotides are TGCAGTGCTAGAGATCCGGGACAGGGGAGGTACGAGCAGTACTTC. This chain connects TRBV20-1 to TRBJ2-4; TRBD1 aligns across 10 bases. The last part of the DNA fits TRBJ2-7 better; the J call may be wrong. Germline values: CDR1 DFQATT, CDR2 SNEGSKA (reference sequence). The CDR3 runs 15 residues.

This chain links TRBV5-5 with TRBJ2-5; D call uncertain. CDR1 is SGHKS and CDR2 is YYEKEE in the germline V gene (reference sequence). This CDR3 region has 13 residues. The V gene lost 0 bases and the J gene lost 3 bases, with 6 bases spanning the gap. The CDR3 DNA follows: TGTGCCAGCAGCTTGGACGGAAAAGAGACCCAGTACTTC. The encoded protein is CASSLDGKETQYF.

The V call is TRBV7-2, the J call TRBJ2-3, with no clear D. With 1 base removed from V and 0 bases from J, the gap between germline ends came to 14 bases. This CDR3 has 17 residues. Looked up from germline, CDR1 is SGHTA and CDR2 is FQGNSA. The CDR3 loop is CASSLVGGYTSTDTQYF. CDR3 sequence (DNA): TGTGCCAGCAGCTTAGTGGGTGGATACACTAGCACAGATACGCAGTATTTT.

The chain employs TRBV7-9 and TRBJ2-3; possibly TRBD2 for D (5 bases). The CDR3 sequence is 14 residues long. The V gene lost 7 bases and the J gene lost 6 bases, with 17 bases spanning the gap. Germline values: CDR1 SEHNR, CDR2 FQNEAQ (reference sequence). CDR3 sequence reads: CASTLLEAADTQYF. As DNA, the CDR3 is TGTGCCAGCACCCTCCTGGAGGCAGCGGATACGCAGTATTTT. The full variable domain, with the rest looked up from reference TRBV7-9 and TRBJ2-3, is DTGVSQNPRHKITKRGQNVTFRCDPISEHNRLYWYRQTLGQGPEFLTYFQNEAQLEKSRLLSDRFSAERPKGSFSTLEIQRTEQGDSAMYLCASTLLEAADTQYFGPGTRLTVL.

The gene calls are TRBV4-2 and TRBJ2-3; D remains ambiguous. This CDR3 comprises 13 residues. With 6 bases removed from V and 2 bases from J, the gap between germline ends came to 9 bases. In germline, CDR1 is LGHNA, CDR2 YNFKEQ. The CDR3 loop is CASSRNPTDTQYF. DNA for the CDR3: TGTGCCAGCAGTCGGAACCCCACAGATACGCAGTATTTT.

This clonotype is a singleton in its sample. This sequence joins TRBV7-9 and TRBJ1-2; possible D gene TRBD1, 5 bases. Germline V gene lookup returns CDR1 SEHNR and CDR2 FQNEAQ (reference sequence). Trimming removed 7 bases at V and 6 bases at J, with 21 bases between. The CDR3 loop spans 15 amino acids. The CDR3 loop is CASIEVAGTRNGYTF. Written as DNA, the CDR3 is TGTGCCAGCATAGAGGTGGCCGGGACGAGGAATGGCTACACCTTC.

This clonotype ranks as medium-sized (0.01 to 0.1%). The rearrangement links TRBV7-2 to TRBJ2-7; D perhaps matches TRBD2 (6 bases). Germline values: CDR1 SGHTA, CDR2 FQGNSA. Trimming took 4 bases from V and 5 from J, leaving 24 bases between them. This CDR3 is built from 17 residues. This chain's CDR3 is CASSSDVLRAGIDEQYF. The CDR3 DNA follows: TGTGCCAGCAGCTCCGACGTGTTGAGGGCGGGGATCGACGAGCAGTACTTC. The whole variable domain, filled in from reference TRBV7-2 and TRBJ2-7, reads GAGVSQSPSNKVTEKGKDVELRCDPISGHTALYWYRQSLGQGLEFLIYFQGNSAPDKSGLPSDRFSAERTGGSVSTLTIQRTQQEDSAVYLCASSSDVLRAGIDEQYFGPGTRLTVT.

About this clonotype: This may stem from a read error, because a much larger clone lies one nucleotide away. The chain is built from TRBV6-6 and TRBJ2-5; D gene unclear. The CDR3 totals 14 residues. Germline loops: CDR1 MNHNY, CDR2 SVGAGI (reference sequence). The V gene lost 8 bases and the J gene lost 5 bases, with 18 bases spanning the gap. This CDR3 reads CASLRGSLMETQYF. CDR3 nucleotide sequence: TGTGCCAGCCTGCGAGGATCCCTGATGGAGACCCAGTACTTC.

The table lists this clonotype with a few counts. The chain joins TRBV20-1 to TRBJ2-7; D is uncertain. Germline-derived CDR1 and CDR2 are DFQATT and SNEGSKA (reference sequence). V was cut by 3 bases and J by 7 bases, with 13 bases left in between. The CDR3 has 12 amino acids. In DNA, the CDR3 is TGCAGTGCTAGCCTTTCTCATGGAGAGCAGTACTTC. Translated: CSASLSHGEQYF.

The chain couples TRBV15 to TRBJ2-7; 7 bases match TRBD2. CDR1 is LNHNV, CDR2 YYDKDF, per germline (reference sequence). The V segment lost 1 base and the J segment 9 bases; nucleotides outside the gene matches: 12. The CDR3 has 15 residues. The DNA of the CDR3 is TGTGCCACCAGCAGAGTGGCTAGCGGCATTGGTGTGCAGTACTTC. Translating it yields CATSRVASGIGVQYF.

The chain couples TRBV6-5 to TRBJ1-5; D is unclear. Germline V CDR1 and CDR2: MNHEY, SVGAGI. V was trimmed by 6 bases and J by 4 bases, leaving 13 bases between them. This CDR3 has 14 amino acids. The CDR3 spells CASSKGYRNQPQHF. CDR3 nucleotides: TGTGCCAGCAGCAAAGGCTACAGAAATCAGCCCCAGCATTTT.

The chain combines TRBV6-1 with TRBJ1-2; D gene ambiguous. This CDR3 region has 12 residues. CDR1 is MNHNS and CDR2 is SASEGT in the germline V gene. V lost 9 bases to trimming and J lost 4 bases, with 12 bases between them. As DNA, the CDR3 is TGTGCCAGTTCACAGCGTCGCTATGGCTACACCTTC. This sequence encodes CASSQRRYGYTF.

The chain combines TRBV4-1 with TRBJ1-5; unclear D gene. V lost 1 base and J 8 bases, leaving 12 bases between the germline ends. CDR3 size: 14 residues. Germline V gene data show CDR1 as MGHRA and CDR2 as YSYEKL. In DNA form, the CDR3 reads TGCGCCAGCAGCCAAGTCAACACCAGAGAGCCCCAGCATTTT. Translating gives CASSQVNTREPQHF.

The rearrangement uses TRBV3-1 and TRBJ2-1; D is ambiguous. V lost 2 bases to trimming and J lost 6 bases, with 2 bases between them. The germline CDR1 and CDR2 sequences are LGHDT and YNNKEL (reference sequence). CDR3 length equals 11 residues. The CDR3 region is CASSQINEQFF. CDR3 bases: TGTGCCAGCAGCCAAATCAATGAGCAGTTCTTC.

The chain links TRBV6-2 or TRBV6-3 to TRBJ2-4; D call uncertain. The germline gives CDR1 MNHEY, CDR2 SVGEGT. There are 13 residues in the CDR3. V lost 6 bases to trimming and J lost 9 bases, with 15 bases between them. The CDR3 nucleotides read TGTGCCAGCAGCGCGCTTCATTGGGGCATTCAGTACTTC. Residues: CASSALHWGIQYF.

This clonotype was observed a single time. This chain connects TRBV6-5 to TRBJ1-3; D unresolved. With 2 bases removed from V and 4 bases from J, the gap between germline ends came to 6 bases. The CDR3 has 13 residues. Looked up from germline, CDR1 is MNHEY and CDR2 is SVGAGI. The CDR3 reads CASSYGKGNTIYF. DNA of the CDR3: TGTGCCAGCAGTTACGGGAAAGGAAACACCATATATTTT.